This is a list of T cell receptor beta chains from one sample in a study of beta chain features in type 1 diabetes. Measured with immunoSEQ multiplex PCR; TCRdb has only the in-frame clones, and not every one. The sample lists 350,000 or so clones, less than 20% occurring once. The sample taken for sequencing was naive CD4+ T cells from blood. The receptors were gathered from a woman aged 18-29 years in good health. CDR3s include the opening cysteine and the closing phenylalanine or tryptophan. D genes are given only for firm matches. Only some rows state a clone size, as once, few, many or a class for expanded clones.

CDR3	DNA	V	length	D	J	size
CAIPFGGNTDTQYF	TGTGCCATCCCGTTTGGGGGGAACACAGATACGCAGTATTTT	TRBV5-4	14	.	TRBJ2-3	few
CASSLRSGGWTDTQYF	TGTGCCAGCAGCTTGAGGTCGGGGGGCTGGACAGATACGCAGTATTTT	TRBV7-2	16	.	TRBJ2-3	.
CASSLDRGQETQYF	TGCGCCAGCAGCCTTGACCGGGGACAAGAGACCCAGTACTTC	TRBV5-1	14	.	TRBJ2-5	few
CASSFWGGRTDTQYF	TGTGCCAGCAGCTTCTGGGGCGGACGCACAGATACGCAGTATTTT	TRBV7-2	15	.	TRBJ2-3	.
CASSPTGTGDDEQYF	TGCGCCAGCAGCCCTACCGGGACAGGGGACGACGAGCAGTACTTC	TRBV4-3	15	TRBD1	TRBJ2-7	.
CASSPSQETQYF	TGTGCCAGCAGCCCTTCTCAAGAGACCCAGTACTTC	TRBV5-4	12	.	TRBJ2-5	few
CASSQVQSNYGYTF	TGTGCCAGCAGCCAGGTACAGAGTAACTATGGCTACACCTTC	TRBV2	14	.	TRBJ1-2	few
CASREDRVYEQYF	TGTGCCAGCAGGGAGGACAGGGTCTACGAGCAGTACTTC	TRBV2	13	TRBD1	TRBJ2-7	.
CSVLGLAGYEQYF	TGCAGCGTCCTAGGACTAGCGGGCTACGAGCAGTACTTC	TRBV29-1	13	TRBD2	TRBJ2-7	.
CASSLEGATEETQYF	TGTGCCAGCAGCTTAGAAGGGGCTACAGAAGAGACCCAGTACTTC	TRBV7-6	15	.	TRBJ2-5	.
CASTGPYPGLRFF	TGTGCCAGTACCGGCCCCTACCCTGGGCTGCGGTTCTTC	TRBV19	13	.	TRBJ2-1	.
CASSIRGQETQYF	TGTGCCAGCTCAATTCGGGGGCAAGAGACCCAGTACTTC	TRBV18	13	.	TRBJ2-5	few
CASSQEATSGPSYNEQFF	TGCGCCAGCAGCCAAGAGGCGACTAGCGGGCCTTCCTACAATGAGCAGTTCTTC	TRBV4-1	18	TRBD2	TRBJ2-1	.
CASSDRGGEIGTEAFF	TGCGCCAGCAGCGACAGGGGTGGTGAAATAGGAACTGAAGCTTTCTTT	TRBV5-1	16	TRBD1	TRBJ1-1	.
CASSQVLSGGAYEQYF	TGCGCCAGCAGCCAAGTCTTGAGCGGGGGGGCTTACGAGCAGTACTTC	TRBV4-1	16	TRBD2	TRBJ2-7	few
CASSVLSSGSKDTQYF	TGTGCCAGCAGCGTTTTATCTAGCGGGAGTAAAGATACGCAGTATTTT	TRBV9	16	TRBD2	TRBJ2-3	.
CASSQVSGARNYGYTF	TGCGCCAGCAGCCAAGTGTCGGGAGCCCGCAACTATGGCTACACCTTC	TRBV4-3	16	.	TRBJ1-2	.
CASSLGTINTGELFF	TGTGCCAGCTCACTCGGGACAATTAACACCGGGGAGCTGTTTTTT	TRBV18	15	.	TRBJ2-2	few
CAISEGTGTNTGELFF	TGTGCCATCAGTGAGGGGACAGGGACGAACACCGGGGAGCTGTTTTTT	TRBV10-3	16	TRBD1	TRBJ2-2	.
CASSSDRVGNNQPQHF	TGTGCCAGCAGCTCGGACAGGGTGGGGAACAATCAGCCCCAGCATTTT	TRBV7-9	16	TRBD1	TRBJ1-5	few
CASSLVNPKTSEAFF	TGTGCCAGCAGCTTAGTGAATCCGAAGACAAGTGAAGCTTTCTTT	TRBV7-9	15	.	TRBJ1-1	few
CAGTSGRLSSYNEQFF	TGTGCCGGGACTAGCGGGAGGCTAAGCTCCTACAATGAGCAGTTCTTC	TRBV30	16	TRBD2	TRBJ2-1	few
CASSLQGEGGYTF	TGTGCCAGCAGCCTGCAGGGGGAAGGAGGCTACACCTTC	TRBV5-6	13	TRBD1	TRBJ1-2	.
CASSAPLDRDPYF	TGTGCCAGCAGTGCACCTCTCGACAGAGACCCGTACTTC	TRBV28	13	.	TRBJ2-4	few
CASSSHSWGMNTEAFF	TGTGCCAGCAGCTCTCACAGTTGGGGCATGAACACTGAAGCTTTCTTT	TRBV4-2	16	.	TRBJ1-1	.
CAWTHAGLGGRRDTQYF	TGTGCCTGGACCCACGCCGGTCTGGGCGGGAGACGAGATACGCAGTATTTT	TRBV30	17	TRBD2	TRBJ2-3	few
CASSVGQGGQPQHF	TGTGCCAGCAGCGTAGGGCAGGGAGGTCAGCCCCAGCATTTT	TRBV9	14	.	TRBJ1-5	.
CASSSTRVHPRWGYTF	TGTGCCAGCAGTTCGACAAGAGTACATCCTCGCTGGGGCTACACCTTC	TRBV6-8	16	.	TRBJ1-2	.